This TCR beta chain was found in a study of T cell repertoires in cytomegalovirus infection. Regarding the study as a whole: The study found HLA-C-restricted CMV-specific TCR beta clonotypes dominating the ex vivo response. Cumulative frequency (of public TCR beta family members) identified carriers of CMV plus the relevant HLA.

V dropped 0 bases and J dropped 7 bases, with 7 bases sitting between them. Germline V lookup: CDR1 DFQATT, CDR2 SNEGSKA (reference sequence). The CDR3 sequence is 11 residues long. In TCRdb, the reads were re-called with MiXCR into one record per CDR3 protein. The table has roughly 800,000 distinct CDR3 sequences, almost 30% seen once; the top ten hold 10% to 15%. The table lists this clonotype with a few counts. No antigen is known for it. The sequencing used cultured CD8+ T cells from PBMCs, collected from culture after CMV antigen stimulation. This TCR was recovered from a human donor in good health (CMV status not recorded). Some clones in this sample may be carry-over from other donors' samples. The V gene is TRBV20-1, the J gene TRBJ2-7; tentative D call: TRBD2 (5 bases). CDR3 in amino acids: CSARDGLEQYV. In nucleotides, the CDR3 is TGCAGTGCTAGAGATGGACTGGAGCAGTACGTC.